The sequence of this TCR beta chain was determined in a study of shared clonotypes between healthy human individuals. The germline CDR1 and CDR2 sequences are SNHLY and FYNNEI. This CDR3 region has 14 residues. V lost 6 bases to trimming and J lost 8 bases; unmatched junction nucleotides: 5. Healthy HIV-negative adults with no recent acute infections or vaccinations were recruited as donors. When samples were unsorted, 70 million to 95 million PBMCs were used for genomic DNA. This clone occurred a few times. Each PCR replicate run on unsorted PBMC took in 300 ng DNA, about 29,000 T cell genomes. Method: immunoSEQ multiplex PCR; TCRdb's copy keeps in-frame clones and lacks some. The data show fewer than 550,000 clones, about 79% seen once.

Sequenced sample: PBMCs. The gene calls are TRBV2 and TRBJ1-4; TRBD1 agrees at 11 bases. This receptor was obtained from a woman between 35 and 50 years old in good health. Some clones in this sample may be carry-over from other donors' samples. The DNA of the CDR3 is TGTGCCAGCAGGCCGGACAGGGGGCGGGAAAAACTGTTTTTT. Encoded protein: CASRPDRGREKLFF.